This T cell receptor beta chain was recorded in a study of molecular identifiers for immune sequencing clone quantification. TCRdb processed the PCR reads anew with MiXCR; each CDR3 protein has one entry. Among hundreds of thousands of distinct CDR3 sequences, 25% were seen once, and the ten largest hold 0.78%. General study findings and limits: The share of molecules held by clones above 20 RNA copies was over 97% in effector cells and under 1% in naive cells.

As CD8+CD4-CCR7+CD45RA+ cells, naive CD8 T cells were sorted. With respect to this clonotype: Its antigen is still unknown. A much larger clone lies a single base off, so this may be a read error.

Germline CDR1 reads MNHEY; CDR2 reads SVGEGT. CDR3 length: 14 residues. The rearrangement uses TRBV6-2 or TRBV6-3 and TRBJ2-7; D possibly uses TRBD1 or TRBD2 (5 bases each). This receptor was identified in a human donor in good health. Some libraries in this study had Jurkat cell RNA spiked in. The sequencing sample was made of naive CD8+ T cells from blood, with Jurkat cell RNA spiked in. Subset meaning: FACS-sorted CD8+CD4-CCR7+CD45RA+ naive T cells. In DNA form, the CDR3 reads TGTGCCCGCAGTTACGGGACGTGGGCCGGAGAGCAGTACTTC. As protein: CARSYGTWAGEQYF.